This TCR beta chain was sequenced during a study of T cell responses to AZD1222 COVID-19 vaccine. Some clones are missing from TCRdb's copy, which holds only in-frame ones; the method was immunoSEQ multiplex PCR. The sample includes about 140,000 clones, around 93% of them seen just once. Findings and caveats of the study: Nearly half of spike-specific TCRs reportedly target variant regions that are unmutated in the B.1.351 and B.1.1.7 variants. Dominant at 160-218 and 743-854, vaccine-associated CD4 TCRs also spanned spike.

The V end lost 5 bases, the J end lost 0 bases, and 20 bases lay between the germline ends. This CDR3 has 17 amino acids. From germline, CDR1 is MNHNY and CDR2 SVGAGI (reference sequence). With regard to this clone: Its target is unknown.

Here the sequenced sample was peripheral blood, taken 28 days after the second AZD1222 dose. This TCR derives from an adult who received the AZD1222 COVID-19 vaccine. This chain joins TRBV6-6 and TRBJ2-7; D may be TRBD2 (6 bases). The chain's CDR3 is CASSHRRGREHSYEQYF. In DNA, the CDR3 is TGTGCCAGCAGTCATAGGAGAGGTCGGGAGCACTCCTACGAGCAGTACTTC.